These 26 T cell receptor beta chains came from one sample sequenced in a study of radiation and T cells in renal cell carcinoma. Generated by immunoSEQ multiplex PCR, the TCRdb table keeps only in-frame clones and is missing some. The sample consists of some 100,000 clones, 82% of them appearing once. The sample's time point: baseline pretreatment blood. Treatment denoted: 15 Gy SBRT to primary tumor, nephrectomy 4 weeks later. Sequencing was performed on blood, taken from a patient whose treatment included radiotherapy and nephrectomy. The receptors here all came from a man between 60 and 70 years old with renal cell carcinoma.

V and J are TRBV30 and TRBJ2-2; TRBD2 agrees at 9 bases. Per germline, CDR1 GTSNPN and CDR2 SVGIG (reference sequence). The V and J ends lost 1 base and 9 bases, in that order; junction bases with no gene match: 18. This CDR3 has 18 residues. The CDR3 sequence: CAWSGGPATSGQSRELFF. DNA for the CDR3: TGTGCCTGGAGTGGGGGTCCTGCGACTAGCGGTCAATCCCGGGAGCTGTTTTTT.

This clone was detected once. The V gene is TRBV5-4, the J gene TRBJ2-7; possible D gene TRBD2, 5 bases. Between the trimmed V and J ends, which lost 5 bases and 3 bases, there was a span of 21 bases. The CDR3 has 16 residues. CDR1 is SGHNT and CDR2 is YYREEE in the germline V gene (reference sequence). CDR3 in amino acids: CASSTPKRELGYEQYF. CDR3 DNA: TGTGCCAGCAGTACCCCTAAGAGGGAGTTGGGCTACGAGCAGTACTTC.

J is TRBJ2-7 and V is TRBV18, with 7 nucleotides matching TRBD1. Germline CDR1 KGHSH, CDR2 LQKENI. The trim removed 2 bases at V and 2 bases at J, leaving 9 bases unmatched. This CDR3 has 16 residues. CDR3 bases: TGTGCCAGCTCACCAGGTCTCCGGACAGGAACCTACGAGCAGTACTTC. Its protein product is CASSPGLRTGTYEQYF.

In its sample, this clone was seen a few times. This rearrangement joins TRBV4-2 to TRBJ1-2; the D is unclear. This CDR3 has 15 amino acids. V was clipped by 3 bases and J by 5 bases, with 16 bases between them. In germline, CDR1 is LGHNA, CDR2 YNFKEQ. The DNA of the CDR3 is TGTGCCAGCAGCCACCGGGCGGATCAAACTTATGGCTACACCTTC. This encodes CASSHRADQTYGYTF.

This clone was detected many times. This chain uses TRBV27 with TRBJ1-5; D is possibly TRBD1 (6 bases). There are 14 residues in the CDR3. V dropped 6 bases and J dropped 9 bases, with 18 bases sitting between them. The germline gives CDR1 MNHEY, CDR2 SMNVEV (reference sequence). The CDR3 DNA reads TGTGCCAGCAGGGAAGGGGGTGGGGGGTCGCCCCAGCATTTT. This gives the protein CASREGGGGSPQHF.

V usage is TRBV7-9 and J usage is TRBJ2-1; no clear D gene. The germline V and J ends were trimmed by 5 bases and 0 bases, with 11 bases remaining between them. This CDR3 is 15 amino acids long. Germline CDR1 and CDR2: SEHNR and FQNEAQ (reference sequence). DNA of the CDR3: TGTGCCAGCAGCATAGGTCTAGTCTCCTACAATGAGCAGTTCTTC. Its protein product is CASSIGLVSYNEQFF.

The chain combines TRBV10-3 with TRBJ2-5, with D unclear. The DNA end lines up better with TRBJ2-7; the J call may be wrong. The CDR3 covers 12 residues. Germline V gives CDR1 ENHRY, CDR2 SYGVKD. In DNA form, the CDR3 reads TGTGCCATCAGTCCTTTTACCTACGAGCAGTACTTC. Amino acid sequence: CAISPFTYEQYF.

The rearrangement links TRBV7-3 to TRBJ2-1; D remains unclear. Trimming left V 0 bases short and J 6 bases short, with 9 bases between. Germline CDR1 is SGHTA and CDR2 is FQGTGA. This CDR3 is built from 14 residues. The CDR3 DNA reads TGTGCCAGCAGCTTAACGGTTAACGGCAATGAGCAGTTCTTC. The encoded protein is CASSLTVNGNEQFF.

The rearrangement joins TRBV7-8 to TRBJ1-5; D gene unclear. V was cut by 3 bases and J by 7 bases, with 13 bases left in between. CDR3 length equals 14 residues. The germline V gene has CDR1 SGHVS and CDR2 FQNEAQ. The CDR3 reads CASSLRQSGQPQHF. DNA of the CDR3: TGTGCCAGCAGCTTGAGACAATCCGGCCAGCCCCAGCATTTT.

This rearrangement joins TRBV19 to TRBJ2-1; 14 nucleotides agree with TRBD2. The CDR3 length is 18 residues. Germline CDR1 and CDR2: LNHDA and SQIVND (reference sequence). Unmatched junction bases numbered 13, after V lost 3 bases and J lost 9 bases. For the CDR3, the DNA is TGTGCCAGTAGTATTAGGGGGACTAGCGGGAGTACTTCGGGTGAGCAGTTCTTC. Translated: CASSIRGTSGSTSGEQFF.

The rearrangement uses TRBV2 and TRBJ2-7; tentatively, D is TRBD1 (5 bases). The CDR3 extends over 12 amino acids. Germline V gene sequence: CDR1 SNHLY, CDR2 FYNNEI. Trimming took 10 bases from V and 6 from J, leaving 16 bases between them. The CDR3 reads CAKKVDTGEQYF. CDR3 DNA: TGTGCCAAAAAGGTCGACACAGGCGAGCAGTACTTC.

V and J are TRBV30 and TRBJ1-2; D possibly corresponds to TRBD1 (6 bases). V dropped 4 bases and J dropped 1 base, with 19 bases sitting between them. In germline, CDR1 is GTSNPN, CDR2 SVGIG (reference sequence). The CDR3 has 16 residues. CDR3: CAWKTGRPNINYGYTF. The CDR3 bases are TGTGCCTGGAAAACAGGGCGCCCCAATATTAACTATGGCTACACCTTC.

This chain joins TRBV10-2 and TRBJ2-1; 8 bases map to TRBD2. Unmatched junction bases numbered 0, after V lost 8 bases and J lost 0 bases. In germline, CDR1 is WSHSY, CDR2 SAAADI. CDR3 length: 13 residues. CDR3 bases: TGCGCCAGCCGGGAGGGCTCCTACAATGAGCAGTTCTTC. Translated: CASREGSYNEQFF.

The chain couples TRBV27 to TRBJ2-2, with D hard to call. Germline values: CDR1 MNHEY, CDR2 SMNVEV (reference sequence). The CDR3 spans 12 residues. Trimming pared 0 bases from V and 7 bases from J, leaving 3 bases between. The CDR3 is CASSLSSGELFF. The CDR3 DNA reads as TGTGCCAGCAGTTTATCGAGCGGGGAGCTGTTTTTT.

The chain has TRBV7-4 and TRBJ1-1; tentative D call: TRBD1 (5 bases). The CDR3 totals 15 residues. V lost 1 base to trimming and J lost 3 bases, with 12 bases between them. From germline, CDR1 is SGHVT and CDR2 SQSDAQ. CDR3 region: CASSLGAGSDTEAFF. The CDR3 DNA is TGTGCCAGCAGCTTAGGGGCAGGGAGCGACACTGAAGCTTTCTTT. Filled out from reference TRBV7-4 and TRBJ1-1, the complete variable domain reads GAGVSQSPRYKVAKRGRDVALRCDSISGHVTLYWYRQTLGQGSEVLTYSQSDAQRDKSGRPSGRFSAERPERSVSTLKIQRTEQGDSAVYLCASSLGAGSDTEAFFGQGTRLTVV.

The V and J genes are TRBV6-6 and TRBJ1-4; 7 bases are shared with TRBD1. V lost 6 bases to trimming and J lost 4 bases; unmatched junction nucleotides: 5. The CDR3 has 14 residues. Germline CDR1 MNHNY, CDR2 SVGAGI (reference sequence). In nucleotides, the CDR3 is TGTGCCAGCAGGAGGACAGGATTTAATGAAAAACTGTTTTTT. As protein: CASRRTGFNEKLFF.

This clone was detected only a few times. The rearrangement joins TRBV4-1 to TRBJ2-5, with TRBD2 matching 15 bases. With V trimmed by 6 bases and J by 5 bases, 13 bases remained unmatched. This CDR3 is 18 amino acids long. Per germline, CDR1 MGHRA and CDR2 YSYEKL. The DNA for the CDR3 is TGCGCCAGCAGGCGTGGACTAGCGGGAGGGCCGTGGGAGGAGACCCAGTACTTC. Encoded protein: CASRRGLAGGPWEETQYF.

Turning to this clone: The same CDR3 also results from other DNA sequences found in this sample. The chain employs TRBV14 and TRBJ2-7, with D perhaps matching TRBD2 (5 bases). The V gene's germline CDR1 is SGHDN and CDR2 FVKESK. This CDR3 has 13 residues. V dropped 1 base and J dropped 4 bases, with 8 bases sitting between them. CDR3 protein: CASSQVRGYEQYF. CDR3 in DNA: TGTGCCAGCAGCCAAGTCCGCGGGTACGAGCAGTACTTC.

V usage is TRBV15 and J usage is TRBJ2-1; TRBD2 matches at 8 bases. After removal of 0 bases from V and 10 bases from J, the junction contained 11 bases not matched to a gene. Germline loops: CDR1 LNHNV, CDR2 YYDKDF (reference sequence). This CDR3 comprises 16 residues. The CDR3 coding sequence is TGTGCCACCAGCAGAGATTCCACTAGCGGTCGGGCGGAGCAGTTCTTC. Its translation: CATSRDSTSGRAEQFF.

The chain couples TRBV5-1 to TRBJ2-3; TRBD2 aligns across 7 bases. Germline-derived CDR1 and CDR2 are SGHRS and YFSETQ. CDR3 size: 17 residues. Trimming took 0 bases from V and 0 from J; bases not matched to a gene: 7. The CDR3 here is CASSLVGLVSSTDTQYF. The DNA for the CDR3 is TGCGCCAGCAGCTTGGTAGGACTAGTTTCTAGCACAGATACGCAGTATTTT.

This clone was recorded once. The rearrangement links TRBV2 to TRBJ1-5; TRBD1 might be the D (5 bases). V was shortened by 3 bases and J by 5 bases, with 11 bases between the two germline ends. Germline CDR1 SNHLY, CDR2 FYNNEI. The CDR3 contains 14 residues. The CDR3 reads CASSEGQGYQPQHF. As DNA, the CDR3 is TGTGCCAGCAGTGAGGGGCAGGGTTATCAGCCCCAGCATTTT.

This chain links TRBV23-1 with TRBJ2-5, with TRBD1 matching over 7 bases. TRBV23-1 is recorded as an ORF, its role being uncertain. The CDR3 loop spans 12 amino acids. V shed 11 bases and J 1 base; nucleotides not matched to a gene: 4. This CDR3 is CAQTGSQETQYF. CDR3 sequence (DNA): TGCGCCCAGACAGGGTCCCAAGAGACCCAGTACTTC.

This sequence joins TRBV6-1 and TRBJ1-4; D might be TRBD1 (5 bases). This CDR3 has 15 amino acids. Per germline, CDR1 MNHNS and CDR2 SASEGT. V was cut by 2 bases and J by 5 bases, with 12 bases left in between. DNA of the CDR3: TGTGCCAGCAGTGAACAGGGCCGCCTAAATGAAAAACTGTTTTTT. It is translated as CASSEQGRLNEKLFF.

The chain carries TRBV19 and TRBJ2-7; 9 nucleotides line up with TRBD2. With V trimmed by 3 bases and J by 0 bases, 9 bases remained unmatched. There are 17 residues in the CDR3. From germline, CDR1 is LNHDA and CDR2 SQIVND (reference sequence). The chain's CDR3 is CASSISPASGASYEQYF. The CDR3 bases are TGTGCCAGTAGTATTTCTCCGGCTAGCGGGGCCTCCTACGAGCAGTACTTC.

The chain has TRBV27 and TRBJ1-1; maybe TRBD1 (6 bases). With 7 bases removed from V and 0 bases from J, the gap between germline ends came to 21 bases. There are 17 residues in the CDR3. Germline-derived CDR1 and CDR2 are MNHEY and SMNVEV (reference sequence). The CDR3 region is CASNSLGAESLNTEAFF. The DNA for the CDR3 is TGTGCCAGCAACTCTTTGGGGGCGGAGAGTTTGAACACTGAAGCTTTCTTT.

The chain combines TRBV2 with TRBJ1-2, with 10 bases identical to TRBD1. V was pared by 1 base and J by 8 bases, with 7 bases of the junction left unmatched. Germline CDR1 SNHLY, CDR2 FYNNEI. The CDR3 is 15 amino acids. The CDR3 loop reads CASSEDRTGGRGYTF. For the CDR3, the DNA is TGTGCCAGCAGTGAAGATCGGACAGGGGGACGGGGCTACACCTTC.